Shown below are 31 T cell receptor beta chains from a single sample sequenced in a study of monozygotic twins with inflammatory bowel disease. For each CDR3 protein, TCRdb gives one entry from its re-call of the 5' RACE reads, without DNA. The sample totals approximately 330,000 distinct CDR3 sequences. The specimen was blood. The receptors stem from a human donor with ulcerative colitis or Crohn's disease, or a healthy co-twin of an affected twin (not recorded which).

The CDR3 is CASSQVGRTDYNEQFF. This chain links TRBV4-3 with TRBJ2-1; TCRdb names TRBD1, which stays unverified in the absence of DNA. The germline gives CDR1 LGHNA, CDR2 YSLEER. The CDR3 extends over 16 amino acids.

V is TRBV6-5 and J is TRBJ2-1. Germline lookup yields CDR1 MNHEY and CDR2 SVGAGI. The CDR3 totals 15 residues. CDR3: CASSYSRAAETEQFF.

The rearrangement links TRBV6-5 to TRBJ2-7. Germline lookup yields CDR1 MNHEY and CDR2 SVGAGI. This CDR3 contains 13 residues. The CDR3 region is CASGSGQPYEQYF.

V gene TRBV4-1 combines with J gene TRBJ2-3; TCRdb indicates TRBD1, and absent DNA this call remains unverified. The germline gives CDR1 MGHRA, CDR2 YSYEKL. The CDR3 contains 18 residues. The CDR3 spells CASSRRGGDPDPPDTQYF.

The CDR3 reads CASSPGVAGGVNTGELFF. V and J are TRBV4-2 and TRBJ2-2; as DNA is missing, the TRBD2 call by TCRdb cannot be tested. Germline lookup yields CDR1 LGHNA and CDR2 YNFKEQ. The CDR3 sequence is 18 residues long.

The V gene is TRBV4-3, the J gene TRBJ2-2; TCRdb designates TRBD2, a call that cannot be tested without DNA. CDR3 length equals 17 residues. Looked up from germline, CDR1 is LGHNA and CDR2 is YSLEER. The chain's CDR3 is CASSQRVASGGAGELFF.

The V gene is TRBV6-1, the J gene TRBJ1-2. The CDR3 is made up of 14 amino acids. Germline CDR1 and CDR2: MNHNS and SASEGT. The CDR3 is CASRPTGRESGYTF.

The rearrangement links TRBV7-9 to TRBJ1-4. The V gene's germline CDR1 is SEHNR and CDR2 FQNEAQ (reference sequence). The CDR3 is made up of 14 amino acids. This CDR3 is CASSLGVKNEKLFF.

The rearrangement joins TRBV15 to TRBJ1-1; TCRdb names TRBD1, which stays unverified in the absence of DNA. CDR1 is LNHNV, CDR2 YYDKDF, per germline (reference sequence). CDR3 length: 14 amino acids. This CDR3 is CATASPDMGTEAFF.

V is TRBV12-3 or TRBV12-4 and J is TRBJ1-1; the D call of TRBD1 rests on TCRdb alone, since no DNA is present to check it. CDR3 length equals 15 residues. CDR3 sequence: CASSLTGTVKGHAFF.

The chain joins TRBV9 to TRBJ1-1; the TCRdb D gene call, TRBD1, has no DNA to confirm it. Germline assignment: CDR1 SGDLS and CDR2 YYNGEE. The CDR3 sequence is 15 residues long. This CDR3 is CASSPRPGQSLKAFF.

This chain connects TRBV7-2 to TRBJ2-3; TCRdb gives TRBD2 as the D gene, but with no DNA this cannot be confirmed. The V gene's germline CDR1 is SGHTA and CDR2 FQGNSA. This CDR3 is 17 amino acids long. The CDR3 is CASSLRWSSGGTDTQYF.

V gene TRBV5-6 combines with J gene TRBJ1-5. CDR3 size: 12 residues. Germline lookup yields CDR1 SGHDT and CDR2 YYEEEE. CDR3: CASSLLDQPQHF.

The chain links TRBV20-1 to TRBJ1-1; TCRdb returns TRBD1, unconfirmable since there is no DNA. Germline values: CDR1 DFQATT, CDR2 SNEGSKA (reference sequence). The CDR3 extends over 14 amino acids. CDR3 amino acids: CSARPYTARAEAFF.

This chain links TRBV29-1 with TRBJ2-7; TCRdb lists TRBD1, though no DNA is available to test this call. This CDR3 contains 12 residues. Germline assignment: CDR1 SQVTM and CDR2 ANQGSEA. The CDR3 reads CSVVLGGLEQYF.

This CDR3 is CASSLGTSETYEQYF. V usage is TRBV5-1 and J usage is TRBJ2-7; TCRdb outputs TRBD2, but without DNA this stays unchecked. The germline V gene encodes CDR1 SGHRS and CDR2 YFSETQ. The CDR3 spans 15 residues. The full variable domain, with the rest looked up from reference TRBV5-1 and TRBJ2-7, is KAGVTQTPRYLIKTRGQQVTLSCSPISGHRSVSWYQQTPGQGLQFLFEYFSETQRNKGNFPGRFSGRQFSNSRSEMNVSTLELGDSALYLCASSLGTSETYEQYFGPGTRLTVT.

The J gene is TRBJ2-1, the V gene TRBV6-2 or TRBV6-3; there is no DNA to check the TCRdb D call of TRBD1. The CDR3 extends over 17 amino acids. Germline CDR1 reads MNHEY; CDR2 reads SVGEGT. CDR3 amino acids: CASTKRVGTGDYNEQFF.

The J gene is TRBJ1-5, the V gene TRBV20-1; TCRdb lists TRBD1, though no DNA is available to test this call. Per germline, CDR1 DFQATT and CDR2 SNEGSKA (reference sequence). This CDR3 has 13 amino acids. CDR3 loop: CSAAGVGNQPQHF.

The V call is TRBV12-3 or TRBV12-4, the J call TRBJ1-2. This CDR3 has 11 residues. The CDR3 reads CASSSVGAHTF.

The chain uses TRBV2 and TRBJ2-7; TCRdb names TRBD1, which stays unverified in the absence of DNA. The CDR3 totals 15 residues. Germline V gives CDR1 SNHLY, CDR2 FYNNEI. The CDR3: CASSDGAGRGLKQYF.

V is TRBV28 and J is TRBJ2-2; TCRdb indicates TRBD1, and absent DNA this call remains unverified. This CDR3 has 17 residues. Germline V gives CDR1 MDHEN, CDR2 SYDVKM. CDR3: CASSTDPTGEATGELFF.

The V call is TRBV11-2, the J call TRBJ2-4; TCRdb calls TRBD1, which cannot be checked without DNA. CDR3 length: 14 residues. Germline V CDR1 and CDR2: SGHAT, FQNNGV. Here the CDR3 reads CASRPPGVENIQYF.

The chain is built from TRBV29-1 and TRBJ2-1; TCRdb names TRBD1, which stays unverified in the absence of DNA. Germline-derived CDR1 and CDR2 are SQVTM and ANQGSEA. The CDR3 contains 12 residues. CDR3 sequence: CSVAGGAIEQFF.

The genes are TRBV12-3 or TRBV12-4 and TRBJ1-3. The CDR3 loop spans 15 amino acids. The CDR3 reads CASSFPRNSGNTIYF.

This chain uses TRBV7-2 with TRBJ2-3; without DNA, the TCRdb call of TRBD1 cannot be checked. Germline CDR1 is SGHTA and CDR2 is FQGNSA. There are 15 residues in the CDR3. CDR3 region: CASSYGTGWRDTQYF.

The chain combines TRBV14 with TRBJ2-1; TCRdb's assignment of TRBD1 cannot be checked, as there is no DNA. This CDR3 has 15 residues. CDR1 is SGHDN, CDR2 FVKESK, per germline. The CDR3 reads CASSLTGASNREQFF.

The rearrangement links TRBV28 to TRBJ2-7; checking the TCRdb D call of TRBD1 is not possible without DNA. This CDR3 is 13 amino acids long. CDR1 and CDR2 (germline): MDHEN, SYDVKM. The CDR3 protein is CASGAIRSYEQYF.

V usage is TRBV2 and J usage is TRBJ1-6. The CDR3 is 14 amino acids. Looked up from germline, CDR1 is SNHLY and CDR2 is FYNNEI. The CDR3 is CASNAAGDNSPLHF.

The V and J genes are TRBV6-1 and TRBJ2-2; TCRdb gives TRBD1 as the D gene, but with no DNA this cannot be confirmed. The CDR3 loop spans 14 amino acids. Germline V gives CDR1 MNHNS, CDR2 SASEGT. The CDR3 loop reads CASSGQPGSGELFF.

The CDR3 protein is CSARDQTGAAQWYEQYF. This rearrangement joins TRBV20-1 to TRBJ2-7; absent DNA, TCRdb's TRBD1 call cannot be checked. The CDR3 spans 17 residues. CDR1 is DFQATT, CDR2 SNEGSKA, per germline (reference sequence).

This rearrangement joins TRBV11-2 to TRBJ2-5; TCRdb picks TRBD1, but there is no DNA to check that call. Germline CDR1 reads SGHAT; CDR2 reads FQNNGV. This CDR3 is 19 amino acids long. The CDR3 reads CASSLEAGGATLIQETQYF.